This T cell receptor beta chain was recorded in a study of T cell responses to AZD1222 COVID-19 vaccine. Study in general: Pooled in the analysis were second doses at about 4 or about 12 weeks.

Findings of the study overall: Baseline antibody screening turned up just a handful of seropositive AZD1222 recipients. White British donors predominated, females outnumbered males, and clonal diversity was possibly underestimated.

TCRdb's table, derived via immunoSEQ multiplex PCR, lists solely in-frame clones and lacks some. Among some 120,000 clones listed, approximately 88% were seen once. Of note for this clone: Its target is unknown.

The specimen comprised peripheral blood, sampled on day 0 of AZD1222 vaccination. This TCR was sampled from an adult in good health.

The CDR3 is CASSQAGTGSNQPQHF. The CDR3 bases are TGCGCCAGCAGCCAGGCCGGGACAGGGAGCAATCAGCCCCAGCATTTT. This chain links TRBV4-1 with TRBJ1-5; TRBD1 matches 9 bases. With 3 bases clipped from V and 1 base from J, the junction kept 4 bases outside the gene matches. CDR1 is MGHRA and CDR2 is YSYEKL in the germline V gene. CDR3 size: 16 residues.